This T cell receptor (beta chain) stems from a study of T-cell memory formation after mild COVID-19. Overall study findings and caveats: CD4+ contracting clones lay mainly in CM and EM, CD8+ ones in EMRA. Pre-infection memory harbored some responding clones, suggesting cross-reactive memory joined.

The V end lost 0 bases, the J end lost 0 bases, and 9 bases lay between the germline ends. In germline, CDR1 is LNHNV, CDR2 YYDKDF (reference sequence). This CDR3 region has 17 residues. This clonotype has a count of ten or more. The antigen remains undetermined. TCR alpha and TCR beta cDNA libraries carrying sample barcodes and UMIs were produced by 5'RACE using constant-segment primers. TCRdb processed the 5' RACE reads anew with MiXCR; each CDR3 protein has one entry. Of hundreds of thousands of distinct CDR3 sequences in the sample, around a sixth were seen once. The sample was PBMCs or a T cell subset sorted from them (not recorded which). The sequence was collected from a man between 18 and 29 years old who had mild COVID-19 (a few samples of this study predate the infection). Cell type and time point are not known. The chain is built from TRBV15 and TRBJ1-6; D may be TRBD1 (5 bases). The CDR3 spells CATSRDFGTSYNSPLHF. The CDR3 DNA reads TGTGCCACCAGCAGAGATTTCGGGACCTCCTATAATTCACCCCTCCACTTT. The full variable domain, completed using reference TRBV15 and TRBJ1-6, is DAMVIQNPRYQVTQFGKPVTLSCSQTLNHNVMYWYQQKSSQAPKLLFHYYDKDFNNEADTPDNFQSRRPNTSFCFLDIRSPGLGDTAMYLCATSRDFGTSYNSPLHFGNGTRLTVT.